A single T cell receptor (beta chain) is shown here with its context. Its specificity is unknown. CD8+ and CD4+ T cells circulating in blood were sequenced for TCR beta. Both CD4+ and CD8+ T cells were negatively isolated, and TEMRA cells underwent FACS enrichment. This sample stems from a study of CD8 T cells in Susac syndrome. Reverse transcription of about 0.45 to 1 ug RNA was performed with random hexamers. TCR beta CDR3 was amplified by immunoSEQ covering 54 Vbeta and 13 Jbeta. TCRdb analysed the immunoSEQ multiplex PCR reads with MiXCR anew, one entry per CDR3 protein. Among under 80,000 distinct CDR3 sequences, about 94% were seen once, and the ten largest hold about 0.4%. Study-level points and caveats: An acknowledgment was made by the study that its TCR sequencing and HLA analysis involved relatively few individuals.

V was pared by 3 bases and J by 1 base, with 11 bases of the junction left unmatched. The CDR3 covers 18 residues. Germline V gene sequence: CDR1 LGHNT, CDR2 FRNRAP. The material sequenced was CD8+ T cells from PBMCs. V is TRBV12-5 and J is TRBJ2-5; 10 bases map to TRBD1. This receptor was taken from a human donor with multiple sclerosis. CDR3 in amino acids: CASGFILFGDRGQETQYF. CDR3 coding DNA: TGTGCTAGTGGTTTCATTCTTTTTGGGGACAGGGGCCAAGAGACCCAGTACTTC.